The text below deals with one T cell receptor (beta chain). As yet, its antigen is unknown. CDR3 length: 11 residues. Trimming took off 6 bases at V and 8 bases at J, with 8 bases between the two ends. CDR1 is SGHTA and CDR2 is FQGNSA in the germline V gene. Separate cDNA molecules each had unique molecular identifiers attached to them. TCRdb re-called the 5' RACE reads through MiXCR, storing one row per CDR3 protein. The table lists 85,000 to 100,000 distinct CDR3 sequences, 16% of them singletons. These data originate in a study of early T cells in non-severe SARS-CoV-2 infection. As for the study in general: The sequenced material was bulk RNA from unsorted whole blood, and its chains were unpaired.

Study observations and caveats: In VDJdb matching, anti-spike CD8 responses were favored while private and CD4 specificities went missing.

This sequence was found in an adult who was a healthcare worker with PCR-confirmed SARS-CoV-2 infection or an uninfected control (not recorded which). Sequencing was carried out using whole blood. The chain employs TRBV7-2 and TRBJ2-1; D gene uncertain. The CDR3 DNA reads TGTGCCAGCAGTCTCTCCCATGAGCAGTTCTTC. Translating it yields CASSLSHEQFF.